These 15 T cell receptor beta chains were sequenced from one sample in a study of blood T cell repertoires in COVID-19. Only in-frame clones appear in the TCRdb table, and some are missing; sequencing was by immunoSEQ multiplex PCR. The sample has more than 110,000 clones; 84% are singletons. The sequenced sample consisted of peripheral blood. The receptors were sampled from a human donor in a cohort sampled during active COVID-19.

This chain joins TRBV27 and TRBJ1-6; D may be TRBD1 (6 bases). The germline V and J ends were trimmed by 0 bases and 10 bases, with 13 bases remaining between them. Germline V gene lookup returns CDR1 MNHEY and CDR2 SMNVEV (reference sequence). This CDR3 has 15 amino acids. This CDR3 is CASSLSGGAGSPLHF. The CDR3 DNA reads TGTGCCAGCAGTTTATCGGGGGGGGCAGGGTCACCCCTCCACTTT.

The chain employs TRBV15 and TRBJ1-3; possibly TRBD1 for D (5 bases). The germline V and J ends were trimmed by 8 bases and 0 bases, with 14 bases remaining between them. CDR1 is LNHNV and CDR2 is YYDKDF in the germline V gene (reference sequence). This CDR3 comprises 15 residues. The DNA for the CDR3 is TGTGCCACCGAGATTGGGGGGTACTCTGGAAACACCATATATTTT. Residues: CATEIGGYSGNTIYF.

The rearrangement uses TRBV5-4 and TRBJ1-4; D not certain. The CDR3 loop spans 16 amino acids. CDR1 is SGHNT, CDR2 YYREEE, per germline (reference sequence). Trimming removed 4 bases from V and 8 bases from J, with 21 bases in between. CDR3 coding DNA: TGTGCCAGCAGCAGAGGAGGAGGGCGGAGGTCGGAAAAACTGTTTTTT. It yields the protein CASSRGGGRRSEKLFF.

This clone was observed a single time. The chain has TRBV25-1 and TRBJ1-3; D is unresolved. V gave up 3 bases and J gave up 6 bases, with 15 bases separating them. Germline V lookup: CDR1 MGHDK, CDR2 SYGVNS. This CDR3 is built from 15 residues. CDR3 sequence (DNA): TGTGCCAGCAGTGAGTTTGCCGGGAGCTCAAACACCATATATTTT. It yields the protein CASSEFAGSSNTIYF.

CDR3 sequence: CASSVGHSGNAFF. CDR3 in DNA: TGTGCCAGCAGCGTAGGTCATAGCGGGAACGCTTTCTTT. The rearrangement joins TRBV9 to TRBJ1-1, with D unclear. The germline gives CDR1 SGDLS, CDR2 YYNGEE. The CDR3 sequence is 13 residues long. Deletions cut 0 bases from V and 11 bases from J, with 14 bases between.

The rearrangement joins TRBV30 to TRBJ2-3; no clear D. Per the germline V gene, CDR1 is GTSNPN and CDR2 is SVGIG (reference sequence). Trimming removed 5 bases from V and 2 bases from J, with 11 bases in between. CDR3 length: 13 residues. The CDR3 DNA reads TGTGCCTGGGGAACAAAGAACACAGATACGCAGTATTTT. Protein sequence: CAWGTKNTDTQYF.

The chain combines TRBV29-1 with TRBJ1-1; D gene unclear. The CDR3 is 11 residues long. Germline V gene sequence: CDR1 SQVTM, CDR2 ANQGSEA. Trimming took 3 bases from V and 1 from J, leaving 3 bases between them. CDR3 nucleotides: TGCAGCGTTGACAGGAACACTGAAGCTTTCTTT. This translates into CSVDRNTEAFF. Using reference TRBV29-1 and TRBJ1-1 for the parts outside the CDR3, the full variable domain is SAVISQKPSRDICQRGTSLTIQCQVDSQVTMMFWYRQQPGQSLTLIATANQGSEATYESGFVIDKFPISRPNLTFSTLTVSNMSPEDSSIYLCSVDRNTEAFFGQGTRLTVV.

V gene TRBV13 combines with J gene TRBJ2-7; D might be TRBD1 (6 bases). The V and J ends lost 8 bases and 0 bases respectively, with 17 bases between them. The CDR3 has 15 residues. Germline CDR1 and CDR2: PRHDT and FYEKMQ (reference sequence). The CDR3 nucleotides read TGTGCCAGCGCTCCCCCCAGGGGCGTCTCCTACGAGCAGTACTTC. Protein: CASAPPRGVSYEQYF.

This sequence joins TRBV4-1 and TRBJ2-5; D uncertain. The V gene's germline CDR1 is MGHRA and CDR2 YSYEKL. The CDR3 consists of 15 residues. V was pared by 1 base and J by 0 bases, with 9 bases between. The CDR3 is CASSQVAVYQETQYF. Written as DNA, the CDR3 is TGCGCCAGCAGCCAAGTGGCAGTCTACCAAGAGACCCAGTACTTC.

The chain carries TRBV3-1 (or the pseudogene TRBV3-2) and TRBJ2-2; 8 bases are shared with TRBD2. The V gene end was trimmed by 0 bases and the J gene end by 6 bases; junction bases not matched to a gene: 12. Per germline, CDR1 LGHDT and CDR2 YNNKEL (reference sequence). There are 18 residues in the CDR3. The CDR3 DNA is TGTGCCAGCAGCCAAGATCTCTCTTCGGGGGGGCGCGCCGGGGAGCTGTTTTTT. Residues: CASSQDLSSGGRAGELFF.

The chain couples TRBV7-3 to TRBJ2-3; D is possibly TRBD2 (5 bases). The CDR3 runs 14 residues. The V gene's germline CDR1 is SGHTA and CDR2 FQGTGA. The V and J ends lost 1 base and 1 base respectively, with 6 bases between them. CDR3 DNA: TGTGCCAGCAGCTTAATCGGGGGCACAGATACGCAGTATTTT. Residues: CASSLIGGTDTQYF.

Here the CDR3 reads CASSLAGTSGDTQYF. As DNA, the CDR3 is TGTGCCAGCAGTTTGGCCGGGACTTCGGGTGATACGCAGTATTTT. The chain employs TRBV6-2 or TRBV6-3 and TRBJ2-3, with D possibly TRBD2 on 6 matching bases. V was trimmed by 4 bases and J by 6 bases, leaving 17 bases between them. The germline V gene encodes CDR1 MNHEY and CDR2 SVGEGT. The CDR3 has 15 amino acids.

The V call is TRBV7-2, the J call TRBJ1-6; D is unclear. Trimming removed 1 base at V and 8 bases at J, with 12 bases between. The germline CDR1 and CDR2 sequences are SGHTA and FQGNSA. The CDR3 contains 15 residues. CDR3 in DNA: TGTGCCAGCAGCTTAGACGGACGGAGGGATTCACCCCTCCACTTT. Translating gives CASSLDGRRDSPLHF.

This chain joins TRBV6-2 or TRBV6-3 and TRBJ2-5, with TRBD1 matching over 7 bases. Germline trimming cut 6 bases from V and 1 base from J; bases unmatched to any gene: 5. The CDR3 length is 14 residues. CDR1 and CDR2 (germline): MNHEY, SVGEGT. CDR3 sequence: CASSPWTGQETQYF. CDR3 DNA sequence: TGTGCCAGCAGCCCTTGGACAGGCCAAGAGACCCAGTACTTC.

V and J are TRBV19 and TRBJ1-2; the D is unclear. V gave up 3 bases and J gave up 2 bases, with 7 bases separating them. This CDR3 is built from 13 residues. Germline assignment: CDR1 LNHDA and CDR2 SQIVND (reference sequence). The CDR3 bases are TGTGCCAGTAGTATTGAGGGAAACTATGGCTACACCTTC. This translates into CASSIEGNYGYTF.